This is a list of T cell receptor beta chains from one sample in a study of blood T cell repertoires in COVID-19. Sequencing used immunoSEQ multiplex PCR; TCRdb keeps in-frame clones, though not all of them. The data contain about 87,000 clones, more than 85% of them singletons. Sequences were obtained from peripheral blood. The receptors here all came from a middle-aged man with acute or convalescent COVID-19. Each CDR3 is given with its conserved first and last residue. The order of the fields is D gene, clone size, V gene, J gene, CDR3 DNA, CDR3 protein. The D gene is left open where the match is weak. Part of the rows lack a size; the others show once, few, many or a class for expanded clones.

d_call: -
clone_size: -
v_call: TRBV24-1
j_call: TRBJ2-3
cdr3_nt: TGTGCCACCAGTGAAACGGGACATTTGGGTGCAGATACGCAGTATTTT
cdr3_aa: CATSETGHLGADTQYF

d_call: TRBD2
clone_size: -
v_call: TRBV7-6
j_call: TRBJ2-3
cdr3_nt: TGTGCCAGCAGCCGATACGGACTAGCGGGAGTTGCGGATACGCAGTATTTT
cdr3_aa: CASSRYGLAGVADTQYF

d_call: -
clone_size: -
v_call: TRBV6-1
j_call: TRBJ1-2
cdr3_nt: TGTGCCAGCAGTGAAGGGGTCGGCGGTGGCTACACCTTC
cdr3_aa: CASSEGVGGGYTF

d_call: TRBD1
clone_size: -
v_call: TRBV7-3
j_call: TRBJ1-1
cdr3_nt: TGTGCCAGCAGCCAAAGCTTCGGGACAGCGAACACTGAAGCTTTCTTT
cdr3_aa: CASSQSFGTANTEAFF

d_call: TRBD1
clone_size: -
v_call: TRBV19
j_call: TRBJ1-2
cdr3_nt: TGTGCCAGTAGTATAACAGGACAGGGGGCAGTCTATGGCTACACCTTC
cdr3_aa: CASSITGQGAVYGYTF

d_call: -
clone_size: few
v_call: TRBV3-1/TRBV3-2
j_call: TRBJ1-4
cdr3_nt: TGTGCCAGCAGCCGGGCAGCCGATAATGAAAAACTGTTTTTT
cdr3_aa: CASSRAADNEKLFF

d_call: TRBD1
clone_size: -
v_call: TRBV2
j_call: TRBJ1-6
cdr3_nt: TGTGCCAGCATGGGCTTGGACAGGGGAGTTAGGAACTCACCCCTCCACTTT
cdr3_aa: CASMGLDRGVRNSPLHF

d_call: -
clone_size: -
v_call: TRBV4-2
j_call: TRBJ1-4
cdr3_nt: TGTGCCAGCAGCCAAGATTTCCGGGAGGGAGAACTGTTTTTT
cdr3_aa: CASSQDFREGELFF

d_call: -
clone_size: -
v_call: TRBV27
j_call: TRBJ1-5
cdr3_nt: TGTGCCAGCAGTTTAGACAGCGGGTTCGGTCAGCCCCAGCATTTT
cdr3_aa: CASSLDSGFGQPQHF

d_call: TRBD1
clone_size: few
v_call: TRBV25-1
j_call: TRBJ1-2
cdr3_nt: TGTGCCAGCAGGACCGACAGGGAAGGTGTTTGGGCTAACTATGGCTACACCTTC
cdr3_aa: CASRTDREGVWANYGYTF

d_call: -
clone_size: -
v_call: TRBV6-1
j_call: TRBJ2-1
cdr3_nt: TGTGCCAGCAGTGAAGCGCGCGCGGGGGAGCAGTTCTTC
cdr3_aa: CASSEARAGEQFF

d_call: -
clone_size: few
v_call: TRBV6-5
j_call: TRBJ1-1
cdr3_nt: TGTGCCAGCACTCCTCGGGTGGCTGAAGCTTTCTTT
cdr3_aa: CASTPRVAEAFF

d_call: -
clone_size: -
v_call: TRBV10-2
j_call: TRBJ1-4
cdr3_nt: TGCGCCAGCAGTGAGTCGGGGCGAGAATCTATTTTT
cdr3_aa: CASSESGRESIF